This T cell receptor beta chain was obtained from a study of blood T cell repertoires in COVID-19. Overall study context: From the United States, Italy and Spain came samples of acute and convalescent COVID-19. T cells, B-cell-depleted T cells, or PBMCs provided the cDNA or gDNA that served as material.

Original processing notes: It was from reference gene primer amplification that nucleated cell counts were estimated. This table comes from immunoSEQ multiplex PCR, and its TCRdb copy is limited to in-frame clones, with some not included. That table gives V, J and clone size, and the DNA gave D and trimming. The sample holds about 14,000 clones, about three quarters seen once. The germline V gene has CDR1 SGDLS and CDR2 YYNGEE. The CDR3 consists of 15 residues. Trimming cost V 4 bases and J 3 bases; bases outside gene matches: 7. Sequenced input: peripheral blood. The TCR originated in a woman older than 75 with acute or convalescent COVID-19. The V call is TRBV9, the J call TRBJ2-3; 8 bases map to TRBD2. The CDR3 sequence: CASSPRQRGTDTQYF. CDR3 sequence (DNA): TGTGCCAGCAGCCCAAGGCAGCGGGGGACAGATACGCAGTATTTT.